This TCR beta chain is drawn from a study of blood T cell repertoires in COVID-19. Overall study: The origin of the acute and convalescent COVID-19 samples was the United States, Italy and Spain. T cells, B-cell-depleted T cells, or PBMCs provided the cDNA or gDNA that served as material.

Produced via immunoSEQ multiplex PCR; TCRdb's table is partial and in-frame only. The sample includes some 50,000 clones, roughly four fifths of them seen just once. The CDR3 is 14 residues long. Germline CDR1 and CDR2: SGHDT and YYEEEE. The ends lost 0 bases at V and 6 bases at J; junction bases unmatched: 5. This sequence originates from a woman of 80 years or more with acute or convalescent COVID-19. The material sequenced was peripheral blood. This chain links TRBV5-6 with TRBJ2-7; 8 bases are shared with TRBD1. The CDR3 is CASSLGTGPGEQYF. Here the CDR3 DNA reads TGTGCCAGCAGCTTGGGGACAGGGCCAGGCGAGCAGTACTTC.